This TCR beta chain comes out of a study of shared clonotypes between healthy human individuals. Study-level results: Depth of sequencing was expected to influence donor clonotype sharing. Tissues were not sampled, only blood, and their repertoires likely differ.

An assay was performed, and its level was deep. Using immunoSEQ multiplex PCR, the repertoire was profiled, and TCRdb retains in-frame clones only, with some absent. Of about 2,200,000 clones detected, 93% appear once; the ten largest clones hold 1.5% to 2%. Notes on this clone: The antigen is unknown.

Naive CD8 populations comprised CD45RO-negative cells positively selected for CCR7, excluding terminally differentiated effector memory CD45RA+ cells. The study drew its donors from healthy HIV-negative adults without recent acute infections or vaccinations. J was trimmed by 1 base and V by 6 bases; bases with no gene match: 5. Germline CDR1 reads MNHEY; CDR2 reads SVGAGI. There are 15 residues in the CDR3. Sequencing was done on a sample of naive CD8+ T cells from PBMCs. The TCR originated in a man aged 18 to 29 in good health. Some clones in this sample may be carry-over from other donors' samples. The chain is built from TRBV6-5 and TRBJ2-7, with TRBD2 identical over 11 bases. The CDR3 loop is CASRPGLAVSYEQYF. The CDR3 DNA is TGTGCCAGCAGGCCGGGACTAGCGGTTTCCTACGAGCAGTACTTC.